This record looks at one T cell receptor (beta chain) sequence and its context. Antigen specificity is unknown. These data are taken from a study of cytomegalovirus exposure and HLA in healthy donors. CDR1 and CDR2 from the germline V gene are MDHEN and SYDVKM. Trimming left V 7 bases short and J 2 bases short, with 14 bases between. The CDR3 totals 15 residues. The study's findings and limits: The analysis excluded some indistinguishable V segments, including TRBV6-2 and TRBV6-3. Beyond CMV serostatus, there was no information to go on about immune exposure.

In the PCR, 60 Vbeta and 13 Jbeta primers were used. Authors' analysis steps: Among the unique TCR beta chains that a later analysis counted, about 84 million in all, roughly 11 million were shared. Clones were sequenced by immunoSEQ multiplex PCR, and TCRdb holds only the in-frame ones, with some missing. That table gives V, J and clone size, and the DNA gave D and trimming. The sample records 150,000 to 200,000 clones, less than 90% being singletons. The clonotype comes from a male donor in good health and CMV-seropositive. Sequencing was performed on PBMCs. The V gene is TRBV28, the J gene TRBJ1-4; the D gene is possibly TRBD1 (6 bases). This chain's CDR3 is CASNLKGGTNEKLFF. DNA for the CDR3: TGTGCCAGCAACCTCAAGGGGGGGACTAATGAAAAACTGTTTTTT.